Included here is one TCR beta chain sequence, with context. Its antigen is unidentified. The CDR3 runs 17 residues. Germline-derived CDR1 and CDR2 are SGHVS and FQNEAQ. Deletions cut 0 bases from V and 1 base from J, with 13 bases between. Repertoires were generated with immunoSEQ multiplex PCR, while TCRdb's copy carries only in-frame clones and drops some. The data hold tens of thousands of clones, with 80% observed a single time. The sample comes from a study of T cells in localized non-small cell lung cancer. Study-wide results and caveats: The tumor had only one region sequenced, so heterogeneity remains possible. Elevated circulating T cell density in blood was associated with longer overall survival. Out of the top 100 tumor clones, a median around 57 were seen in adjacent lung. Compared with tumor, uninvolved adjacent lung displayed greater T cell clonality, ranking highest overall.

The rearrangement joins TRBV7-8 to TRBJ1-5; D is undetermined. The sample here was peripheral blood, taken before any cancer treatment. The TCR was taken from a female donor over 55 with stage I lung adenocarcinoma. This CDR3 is CASSLAVSPESNQPQHF. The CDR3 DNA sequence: TGTGCCAGCAGCTTAGCGGTGTCTCCGGAGAGCAATCAGCCCCAGCATTTT.